The 20 T cell receptor beta chains given below trace back to one sample, sequenced in a study of cytomegalovirus exposure and HLA in healthy donors. PCR employed 60 Vbeta and 13 Jbeta primers. Sequenced by immunoSEQ multiplex PCR; TCRdb stores in-frame clones only, minus some. The table includes 100,000 to 150,000 clones, around three quarters detected once. Sequencing input: PBMCs. The receptors here all came from a male donor in good health and CMV-seropositive.

The rearrangement links TRBV28 to TRBJ1-2; TRBD1 aligns across 7 bases. This CDR3 is 14 amino acids long. Trimming removed 5 bases from V and 8 bases from J; junction bases left unmatched: 11. Germline V gene sequence: CDR1 MDHEN, CDR2 SYDVKM. CDR3 sequence reads: CASSPYRGGWGYTF. The CDR3 region has the DNA TGTGCCAGCAGTCCCTACAGGGGAGGATGGGGCTACACCTTC.

This clone was observed a few times. V gene TRBV11-2 combines with J gene TRBJ1-6; maybe TRBD1 (5 bases). V lost 1 base and J 6 bases, leaving 10 bases between the germline ends. CDR1 is SGHAT, CDR2 FQNNGV, per germline. The CDR3 loop spans 15 amino acids. CDR3 protein: CASSLGQWGNSPLHF. For the CDR3, the DNA is TGTGCCAGCAGCTTAGGACAGTGGGGTAATTCACCCCTCCACTTT.

The V gene is TRBV14, the J gene TRBJ1-1, with a possible D match to TRBD1 (5 bases). Trimming shortened V by 4 bases and J by 0 bases, and 9 bases separated the two germline ends. Germline loops: CDR1 SGHDN, CDR2 FVKESK. This CDR3 spans 14 amino acids. CDR3 bases: TGTGCCAGCAGCCCGACAGCAATGAACACTGAAGCTTTCTTT. Its protein is CASSPTAMNTEAFF.

As for this clone: Its ends do not fully match the called genes, so a read error is possible. The chain has TRBV7-9 and TRBJ2-7; the D gene is possibly TRBD1 (6 bases). CDR1 and CDR2 from the germline V gene are SEHNR and FQNEAQ (reference sequence). The CDR3 totals 15 residues. CDR3 in amino acids: CASSLAPGVSSEQYF. The CDR3 DNA reads as TGTGCCAGCAGCTTAGCTCCAGGGGTGTCCTCCGAGCAGTACTTC.

Concerning this clone itself: The CDR3 ends on some other residue instead of the conserved phenylalanine or tryptophan, so this is likely a read error. The rearrangement joins TRBV14 to TRBJ2-7, with 10 bases that match TRBD2. CDR1 is SGHDN, CDR2 FVKESK, per germline. This CDR3 has 16 amino acids. V lost 0 bases, J lost 4 bases, and 6 bases stayed unmatched. The CDR3 reads CASSQEGSGLAYEQYS. The CDR3 DNA reads TGTGCCAGCAGCCAAGAGGGTTCGGGACTAGCGTACGAGCAGTACTCC.

V and J are TRBV25-1 and TRBJ1-2, with 9 positions matching TRBD1. Germline V gene sequence: CDR1 MGHDK, CDR2 SYGVNS. The CDR3 extends over 13 amino acids. V dropped 5 bases and J dropped 4; count of bases not matched to a gene: 2. The CDR3 region has the DNA TGTGCCAGCAGTACAGGGGGCGGCTATGGCTACACCTTC. This gives the protein CASSTGGGYGYTF.

The sample holds a few counts of this clone. Here the CDR3 reads CASSFGTGALGNTIYF. The DNA of the CDR3 is TGTGCCAGCAGCTTCGGGACAGGGGCTTTGGGAAACACCATATATTTT. This chain uses TRBV7-6 with TRBJ1-3, with 10 bases aligning to TRBD1. The junction had 6 bases not matched to a gene; V was cut back by 3 bases and J by 4 bases. Looked up from germline, CDR1 is SGHVS and CDR2 is FNYEAQ. The CDR3 contains 16 residues.

The genes are TRBV25-1 and TRBJ1-1; D possibly corresponds to TRBD1 (6 bases). Germline CDR1 MGHDK, CDR2 SYGVNS. V lost 2 bases to trimming and J lost 4 bases, with 11 bases between them. The CDR3 has 14 amino acids. CDR3 residues: CASSEVVGGTEAFF. CDR3 coding DNA: TGTGCCAGCAGTGAAGTGGTAGGGGGCACTGAAGCTTTCTTT. Looking up the rest from reference TRBV25-1 and TRBJ1-1 gives the full variable domain: EADIYQTPRYLVIGTGKKITLECSQTMGHDKMYWYQQDPGMELHLIHYSYGVNSTEKGDLSSESTVSRIRTEHFPLTLESARPSHTSQYLCASSEVVGGTEAFFGQGTRLTVV.

This clone was observed a handful of times. The chain couples TRBV18 to TRBJ2-2; D remains unclear. Germline loops: CDR1 KGHSH, CDR2 LQKENI. The CDR3 is made up of 15 amino acids. V lost 5 bases and J 4 bases, leaving 14 bases between the germline ends. The CDR3 loop reads CASSGQVRFTGELFF. The CDR3, as DNA: TGTGCCAGCTCAGGGCAGGTACGATTCACCGGGGAGCTGTTTTTT.

V gene TRBV15 combines with J gene TRBJ1-5; D call uncertain. Trimming took 0 bases from V and 0 from J, leaving 6 bases between them. The CDR3 has 15 amino acids. Germline-derived CDR1 and CDR2 are LNHNV and YYDKDF (reference sequence). The CDR3 nucleotides are TGTGCCACCAGCAGAGAAAAGCTTAGCAATCAGCCCCAGCATTTT. Protein sequence: CATSREKLSNQPQHF. Combining the CDR3 with reference TRBV15 and TRBJ1-5 gives the whole variable domain DAMVIQNPRYQVTQFGKPVTLSCSQTLNHNVMYWYQQKSSQAPKLLFHYYDKDFNNEADTPDNFQSRRPNTSFCFLDIRSPGLGDTAMYLCATSREKLSNQPQHFGDGTRLSIL.

The chain links TRBV13 to TRBJ2-2; the match to TRBD2 covers 9 bases. This CDR3 has 18 residues. The trim removed 5 bases at V and 4 bases at J, leaving 14 bases unmatched. Per germline, CDR1 PRHDT and CDR2 FYEKMQ (reference sequence). The CDR3 nucleotides are TGTGCCAGCAGCCCCCGTCTTTTAGCGGGGGTAATCACCGGGGAGCTGTTTTTT. This gives the protein CASSPRLLAGVITGELFF.

The chain has TRBV7-9 and TRBJ1-1, with 7 bases matching TRBD1. The V and J ends lost 2 bases and 3 bases, in that order; junction bases with no gene match: 12. Per the germline V gene, CDR1 is SEHNR and CDR2 is FQNEAQ (reference sequence). The CDR3 length is 17 residues. CDR3 in amino acids: CASSLNEGQRGHTEAFF. The CDR3 DNA is TGTGCCAGCAGCTTAAACGAGGGACAAAGGGGGCACACTGAAGCTTTCTTT.

The V call is TRBV5-1, the J call TRBJ2-1; possible D gene TRBD2, 6 bases. Trimming shortened V by 0 bases and J by 5 bases, and 15 bases separated the two germline ends. The CDR3 is 16 residues long. Germline loops: CDR1 SGHRS, CDR2 YFSETQ. The CDR3 spells CASSLAGTRVNNEQFF. DNA of the CDR3: TGCGCCAGCAGCTTGGCCGGGACTCGGGTGAACAATGAGCAGTTCTTC.

The V and J genes are TRBV2 and TRBJ1-5; 9 nucleotides match TRBD1. The CDR3 is made up of 15 amino acids. CDR1 and CDR2 (germline): SNHLY, FYNNEI. V shed 2 bases, J shed 12 bases, and the junction held 11 bases outside the gene matches. In DNA, the CDR3 is TGTGCCAGCAGTGAAAACAGGGGGCAAGGATGGGACCAGCATTTT. As protein: CASSENRGQGWDQHF.

The chain uses TRBV7-8 and TRBJ1-2; 7 bases fit TRBD1. The CDR3 has 16 amino acids. Germline V gives CDR1 SGHVS, CDR2 FQNEAQ. The ends lost 2 bases at V and 4 bases at J; junction bases unmatched: 10. The CDR3 DNA sequence: TGTGCCAGCAGCTTATCGGACAGGCCGGGTGGCTATGGCTACACCTTC. This translates into CASSLSDRPGGYGYTF.

The V gene is TRBV28, the J gene TRBJ2-5; D unclear. V dropped 2 bases and J dropped 2 bases, with 9 bases sitting between them. The CDR3 totals 14 residues. Germline V gives CDR1 MDHEN, CDR2 SYDVKM. This CDR3 is CASSLLGVQETQYF. CDR3 DNA sequence: TGTGCCAGCAGTTTACTAGGTGTGCAAGAGACCCAGTACTTC.

The genes are TRBV6-1 and TRBJ1-4; 12 bases are a match to TRBD1. J was trimmed by 7 bases and V by 6 bases; bases with no gene match: 3. Germline V gene lookup returns CDR1 MNHNS and CDR2 SASEGT. The length of the CDR3 is 14 residues. This CDR3 reads CASRTGQGAEKLFF. In DNA, the CDR3 is TGTGCCAGCAGGACGGGACAGGGGGCTGAAAAACTGTTTTTT.

CDR3 coding DNA: TGTGCCAGCTCCGGCGGGCGAGGCGGGGATACGCAGTATTTT. This encodes CASSGGRGGDTQYF. The chain couples TRBV6-1 to TRBJ2-3, with D perhaps matching TRBD2 (5 bases). V lost 8 bases and J 6 bases, leaving 18 bases between the germline ends. Germline CDR1 reads MNHNS; CDR2 reads SASEGT. The CDR3 has 14 amino acids.

The CDR3 here is CASSRGGTGGFGYTF. CDR3 sequence (DNA): TGTGCCAGCAGCAGAGGGGGGACAGGGGGGTTCGGCTACACCTTC. The V and J genes are TRBV9 and TRBJ1-2, with TRBD1 matching 11 bases. The germline gives CDR1 SGDLS, CDR2 YYNGEE. The CDR3 has 15 residues. J was trimmed by 8 bases and V by 4 bases; bases with no gene match: 10.

This sequence joins TRBV18 and TRBJ1-2; perhaps TRBD1 as D (6 bases). V was clipped by 6 bases and J by 6 bases, with 17 bases between them. In germline, CDR1 is KGHSH, CDR2 LQKENI. This CDR3 contains 14 residues. CDR3 in amino acids: CASSSSGRDNGYTF. Here the CDR3 DNA reads TGTGCCAGCTCGTCGTCGGGACGGGACAATGGCTACACCTTC.